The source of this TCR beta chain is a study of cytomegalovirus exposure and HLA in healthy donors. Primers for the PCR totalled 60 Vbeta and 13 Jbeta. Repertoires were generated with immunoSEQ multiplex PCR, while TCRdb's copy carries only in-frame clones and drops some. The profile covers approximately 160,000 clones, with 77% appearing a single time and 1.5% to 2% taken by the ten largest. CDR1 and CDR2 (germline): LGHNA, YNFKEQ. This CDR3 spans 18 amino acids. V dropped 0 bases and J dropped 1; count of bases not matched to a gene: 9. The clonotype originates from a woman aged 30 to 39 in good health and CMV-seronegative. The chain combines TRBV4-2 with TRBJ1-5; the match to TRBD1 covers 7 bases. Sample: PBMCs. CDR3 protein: CASSQDAPPTGSNQPQHF. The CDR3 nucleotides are TGTGCCAGCAGCCAAGACGCACCCCCGACAGGGAGCAATCAGCCCCAGCATTTT.